This T cell receptor (beta chain) comes out of a study of Ad26.COV2.S vaccination and SARS-CoV-2 variants. Treatment of the sample: roughly 19 received Ad26.COV2.S at low or high dose, single or two shots; 5 received placebo; per-sample allocation not given. Collection of the samples took place on day 63 after the first injection of vaccine or placebo. The CDR3 runs 14 residues. Germline values: CDR1 SGHTA, CDR2 FQGNSA. The ends lost 5 bases at V and 5 bases at J; junction bases unmatched: 3. Sequencing was performed with immunoSEQ multiplex PCR; in TCRdb, only in-frame clones are kept and a portion is missing. The data contain 400,000 to 500,000 clones, approximately 88% of them singletons.

The material sequenced was peripheral blood, taken in a trial of Ad26.COV2.S vaccine versus placebo. This clonotype was obtained from a person aged 18-65 years who received the Ad26.COV2.S COVID-19 vaccine or a placebo. The chain has TRBV7-2 and TRBJ2-3, with 11 bases aligning to TRBD1. Here the CDR3 reads CASSRTGGKDTQYF. The CDR3, as DNA: TGTGCCAGCAGCCGGACAGGGGGCAAAGATACGCAGTATTTT.